These T cell receptor beta chains were read from a single sample in a study of shared clonotypes between healthy human individuals. Only in-frame clones appear in the TCRdb table, and some are missing; sequencing was by immunoSEQ multiplex PCR. The sample contains 1.5 million to 2.5 million clones, approximately 95% of which appear only once. The material sequenced was naive CD8+ T cells sorted from blood. The receptors here all came from a man between 18 and 29 years old in good health. The CDR3 runs from the conserved cysteine through the conserved F or W. Each record gives: V gene, D gene, J gene, clone size, CDR3 DNA, CDR3 protein. D genes are given only for firm matches. Where a row states a size, it is once, few, many or the class of an expanded clone; other rows omit it.

>TRBV19|TRBD2|TRBJ2-7|.
TGTGCCAGTAGTCGGACTAGCGGGAGTTTGAACGAGCAGTACTTC
CASSRTSGSLNEQYF
>TRBV4-1|TRBD1|TRBJ1-6|.
TGCGCCAGCAGCCAAGAGACCGGGACAGTATTGGATTCACCCCTCCACTTT
CASSQETGTVLDSPLHF
>TRBV7-2|.|TRBJ2-7|.
TGTGCCAGCCTTTCTCCGAAGGTAGGGCCCGAGCAGTACTTC
CASLSPKVGPEQYF
>TRBV4-1|TRBD2|TRBJ2-7|once
TGCGCCAGCAGCCAAGGCTTGGGCGGGAGGGACTACGAGCAGTACTTC
CASSQGLGGRDYEQYF
>TRBV5-5|TRBD1|TRBJ1-1|.
TGTGCCAGCAGCCCCGGGACAGTTCCTTGGGCTGAAGCTTTCTTT
CASSPGTVPWAEAFF
>TRBV30|.|TRBJ2-1|.
TGTGCCTGGGCAAACCAATACTCCTACAATGAGCAGTTCTTC
CAWANQYSYNEQFF
>TRBV11-3|TRBD2|TRBJ2-5|.
TGTGCCAGCAGCTTAGGTCTGCTAGCGGGGGGACAAGAGACCCAGTACTTC
CASSLGLLAGGQETQYF
>TRBV6-5|.|TRBJ2-2|.
TGTGCCAGCAGTTATTTTGAGGGCACCGGGGAGCTGTTTTTT
CASSYFEGTGELFF
>TRBV4-1|TRBD1|TRBJ2-1|.
TGCGCCAGCAGCCAAGTAACAGGGGTAGAGCAGTTCTTC
CASSQVTGVEQFF
>TRBV6-5|.|TRBJ2-7|.
TGTGCCAGCAGTTATAACGGCCCGGATTACGAGCAGTACTTC
CASSYNGPDYEQYF
>TRBV6-5|.|TRBJ1-5|few
TGTGCCAGCAGTTTGGGGACGGGGCAGCCCCAGCATTTT
CASSLGTGQPQHF
>TRBV5-6|.|TRBJ1-2|once
TGTGCCAGCAGCTTGGAGTTCAGTCCCACCTATGGCTACACCTTC
CASSLEFSPTYGYTF
>TRBV6-1|TRBD1|TRBJ2-7|.
TGTGCCAGCAGGGGACAGGGAGGCGTCGAGCAGTACTTC
CASRGQGGVEQYF
>TRBV28|.|TRBJ1-5|.
TGTGCCAGCACCCTTGTGGTTGGTAGCAATCAGCCCCAGCATTTT
CASTLVVGSNQPQHF
>TRBV12-5|.|TRBJ2-7|.
TGTGCTAGTGGGACCCCGGGGCTTTACGAGCAGTACTTC
CASGTPGLYEQYF
>TRBV27|.|TRBJ1-3|.
TGTGCCAGCAGTCCCCGGAGCTCTGGAAACACCATATATTTT
CASSPRSSGNTIYF
>TRBV9|.|TRBJ1-2|.
TGTGCCAGCAATGGGGTTTATGGCTACACCTTC
CASNGVYGYTF
>TRBV5-6|.|TRBJ2-3|.
TGTGCCAGCAGCTTGTACCGACTCGGCACAGATACGCAGTATTTT
CASSLYRLGTDTQYF
>TRBV28|.|TRBJ2-2|.
TGTGCCAGCAGTTCCGACAGAAACACCGGGGAGCTGTTTTTT
CASSSDRNTGELFF
>TRBV19|.|TRBJ1-1|.
TGTGCCAGTAGTATTAGGGATCCGAACACTGAAGCTTTCTTT
CASSIRDPNTEAFF
>TRBV7-9|TRBD2|TRBJ2-1|.
TGTGCCAGCAGCGAATCGCGGGAGACTGAGCAGTTCTTC
CASSESRETEQFF
>TRBV5-8|.|TRBJ2-3|.
TGTGCCAGCAGCTTGTACATTAGCACAGATACGCAGTATTTT
CASSLYISTDTQYF
>TRBV5-6|.|TRBJ2-7|.
TGTGCCAGCAGCGCACCGACCCGTTTAGTTAACGAGCAGTACTTC
CASSAPTRLVNEQYF
>TRBV7-8|TRBD1|TRBJ2-7|once
TGTGCCAGCAGCTTAGGGTACAGGGGGTACGAGCAGTACTTC
CASSLGYRGYEQYF
>TRBV4-2|TRBD2|TRBJ2-3|.
TGTGCCAGCAGCCAAGGCCCACTAGCGGGGGGGCCAGATACGCAGTATTTT
CASSQGPLAGGPDTQYF
>TRBV29-1|TRBD1|TRBJ1-5|.
TGCAGCGTTCCCCAGGACAGGGGAGAATATAGCAATCAGCCCCAGCATTTT
CSVPQDRGEYSNQPQHF
>TRBV4-1|.|TRBJ1-2|.
TGCGCCAGCAGCCAAGTGACTGACTTGGGACACGCTATCTATGGCTACACCTTC
CASSQVTDLGHAIYGYTF
>TRBV27|.|TRBJ1-4|.
TGTGCCAGCAGTTCAATCGACAGTAGGGAAAAACTGTTTTTT
CASSSIDSREKLFF
>TRBV7-9|TRBD1|TRBJ1-6|.
TGTGCCAGCAGCTCCCAGGGGGCTGATTCACCCCTCCACTTT
CASSSQGADSPLHF
>TRBV27|TRBD2|TRBJ2-1|.
TGTGCCAGCAGCAGTACCCCTAGCGGCTGGGAGCAGTTCTTC
CASSSTPSGWEQFF
>TRBV29-1|.|TRBJ1-1|.
TGCAGCGCCGAGAGGGATACTGAAGCTTTCTTT
CSAERDTEAFF
>TRBV6-5|.|TRBJ2-7|once
TGTGCCAGCAGTTATGGGAGGGGGCCCTGGAACGAGCAGTACTTC
CASSYGRGPWNEQYF
>TRBV4-1|TRBD1|TRBJ2-7|once
TGCGCCAGCAGCCAAGATGGGGGACAGGACTCCTACGAGCAGTACTTC
CASSQDGGQDSYEQYF
>TRBV15|.|TRBJ1-1|.
TGTGCCACCAGTAGGGTGTTATACACTGAAGCTTTCTTT
CATSRVLYTEAFF
>TRBV5-6|.|TRBJ2-7|.
TGTGCCAGCAGCTTGGTAGGGATTGGGGGCGAGCAGTACTTC
CASSLVGIGGEQYF
>TRBV4-1|.|TRBJ2-7|.
TGCGCCAGCAGCCCCGCCGGACCATCCCCCTACGAGCAGTACTTC
CASSPAGPSPYEQYF
>TRBV9|.|TRBJ2-3|.
TGTGCCAGCAGCGGGGGTCAGGGCCTAGATACGCAGTATTTT
CASSGGQGLDTQYF
>TRBV6-5|TRBD2|TRBJ2-1|.
TGTGCCAGCAGTTTTAGCGGGACTATGGATGAGCAGTTCTTC
CASSFSGTMDEQFF
>TRBV5-4|.|TRBJ2-7|.
TGTGCCAGCAGCTTTACAGGGTACGAGCAGTACTTC
CASSFTGYEQYF
>TRBV13|TRBD2|TRBJ2-5|.
TGTGCCAGCAGCCTGAGACTAGCGGGGGAGTATGAGACCCAGTACTTC
CASSLRLAGEYETQYF
>TRBV9|TRBD1|TRBJ1-2|.
TGTGCCAGCAGCGTAGACTTCGACAGGGTGAAGGATGGCTACACCTTC
CASSVDFDRVKDGYTF